The 17 T cell receptor beta chains below all came from one sample that was sequenced in a study of T cell responses to AZD1222 COVID-19 vaccine. The table came from immunoSEQ multiplex PCR; TCRdb's copy has only in-frame clones and leaves some out. The table lists about 85,000 clones, roughly nine tenths of them singletons. The material was peripheral blood, obtained on day 0 of AZD1222 vaccination. The source of these receptors is an adult in good health.

This sequence joins TRBV11-2 and TRBJ2-7; 10 bases match TRBD1. This CDR3 is 14 amino acids long. The germline V gene has CDR1 SGHAT and CDR2 FQNNGV. J was trimmed by 6 bases and V by 2 bases; bases with no gene match: 4. Here the CDR3 reads CASSLSWDRGEQYF. The CDR3 DNA follows: TGTGCCAGCAGCTTAAGTTGGGACAGGGGCGAGCAGTACTTC.

V is TRBV28 and J is TRBJ2-7; 13 bases are a match to TRBD2. V trimming: 5 bases; J trimming: 5 bases; junction bases outside the gene matches: 6. The germline CDR1 and CDR2 sequences are MDHEN and SYDVKM. The CDR3 runs to 15 residues. This CDR3 reads CASSQTGLAGNEQYF. DNA for the CDR3: TGTGCCAGCAGTCAAACGGGACTAGCGGGAAACGAGCAGTACTTC.

The J gene is TRBJ2-7, the V gene TRBV10-3, with a possible D match to TRBD1 (5 bases). The germline gives CDR1 ENHRY, CDR2 SYGVKD. V gave up 11 bases and J gave up 1 base, with 12 bases separating them. CDR3 length: 12 residues. The CDR3 nucleotides read TGTGCCGCCACCGACAGTTCCTACGAGCAGTACTTC. Encoded protein: CAATDSSYEQYF.

In its sample, this clone was seen once. The V call is TRBV5-8, the J call TRBJ2-6; D not resolved. The germline V and J ends were trimmed by 2 bases and 0 bases, with 9 bases remaining between them. In germline, CDR1 is SGHTS, CDR2 YDEGEE. The CDR3 length is 16 residues. CDR3 region: CASSFPFISGANVLTF. The CDR3 DNA reads as TGTGCCAGCAGCTTCCCCTTTATCTCTGGGGCCAACGTCCTGACTTTC.

The CDR3 protein is CASSGGGNTEAFF. CDR3 bases: TGTGCCAGCAGCGGGGGGGGGAACACTGAAGCTTTCTTT. The chain carries TRBV6-6 and TRBJ1-1, with D possibly being TRBD1 (5 bases). The germline V gene has CDR1 MNHNY and CDR2 SVGAGI (reference sequence). Trimming stripped 6 bases from V and 1 base from J, with 9 bases between. The CDR3 length is 13 residues.

The chain employs TRBV7-2 and TRBJ2-5; the D gene is possibly TRBD2 (5 bases). Germline CDR1 is SGHTA and CDR2 is FQGNSA. V lost 5 bases and J lost 4, with 14 bases in between. This CDR3 is built from 14 residues. DNA for the CDR3: TGTGCCAGCAGCCTCATCCTGCGGGCAGAGACCCAGTACTTC. Its translation is CASSLILRAETQYF.

V and J are TRBV2 and TRBJ2-5, with 8 bases matching TRBD2. The length of the CDR3 is 17 residues. J gave up 5 bases and V 4 bases, and 15 bases lay outside the gene matches. From germline, CDR1 is SNHLY and CDR2 FYNNEI. The DNA of the CDR3 is TGTGCCAGCAGTGCGACGATCCTAGCGGGCGGGGGGGAGACCCAGTACTTC. Translation gives CASSATILAGGGETQYF.

The chain has TRBV29-1 and TRBJ2-2; D may be TRBD1 (6 bases). CDR1 is SQVTM, CDR2 ANQGSEA, per germline. The CDR3 sequence is 15 residues long. V lost 6 bases and J 4 bases, leaving 18 bases between the germline ends. In DNA, the CDR3 is TGCAGCGTCTACCCCCCGGGACATACCACCGGGGAGCTGTTTTTT. This sequence encodes CSVYPPGHTTGELFF.

The V and J genes are TRBV7-9 and TRBJ2-3; TRBD2 agrees at 10 bases. Losses at the gene ends were 3 bases for V and 6 bases for J; bases not matched to a gene: 0. The CDR3 consists of 13 residues. Germline values: CDR1 SEHNR, CDR2 FQNEAQ (reference sequence). The CDR3 DNA reads as TGTGCCAGCAGCTTTAGCGGGAGGGATACGCAGTATTTT. Translation gives CASSFSGRDTQYF.

This chain uses TRBV29-1 with TRBJ2-1, with 9 bases that match TRBD2. The V segment lost 4 bases and the J segment 0 bases; nucleotides outside the gene matches: 7. The CDR3 is 16 amino acids. The germline CDR1 and CDR2 sequences are SQVTM and ANQGSEA. This CDR3 is CSVGLAGPSSYNEQFF. CDR3 coding DNA: TGCAGCGTTGGGCTAGCGGGACCTAGCTCCTACAATGAGCAGTTCTTC.

The J gene is TRBJ2-2, the V gene TRBV5-1, with D uncertain. Between the trimmed V and J ends, which lost 4 bases and 3 bases, there was a span of 13 bases. The CDR3 contains 15 residues. In germline, CDR1 is SGHRS, CDR2 YFSETQ. CDR3 sequence: CASSQVSGYTGELFF. The DNA of the CDR3 is TGCGCCAGCAGCCAAGTGTCTGGGTACACCGGGGAGCTGTTTTTT.

The chain has TRBV11-3 and TRBJ1-5, with D unresolved. V gave up 0 bases and J gave up 0 bases, with 9 bases separating them. The CDR3 extends over 16 amino acids. Germline lookup yields CDR1 SGHNT and CDR2 YENEEA. The CDR3 coding sequence is TGTGCCAGCAGCTTAGAAGGGCGGTATAGCAATCAGCCCCAGCATTTT. The encoded protein is CASSLEGRYSNQPQHF.

CDR3: CASRMGGGGYTF. The CDR3 bases are TGCGCCAGCAGGATGGGGGGCGGTGGCTACACCTTC. This chain uses TRBV5-1 with TRBJ1-2; D may be TRBD1 (6 bases). Looked up from germline, CDR1 is SGHRS and CDR2 is YFSETQ. V dropped 5 bases and J dropped 7 bases, with 12 bases sitting between them. The CDR3 has 12 residues.

V and J are TRBV24-1 and TRBJ1-2; D call uncertain. CDR1 and CDR2 from the germline V gene are KGHDR and SFDVKD. V gave up 4 bases and J gave up 1 base, with 9 bases separating them. This CDR3 region has 14 residues. CDR3 bases: TGTGCCACCAGTGAGCGCTACGTTAACTATGGCTACACCTTC. Protein product: CATSERYVNYGYTF.

Here the CDR3 reads CAWSVSTASNQPQHF. The CDR3 DNA sequence: TGTGCCTGGAGTGTAAGCACGGCTAGCAATCAGCCCCAGCATTTT. J is TRBJ1-5 and V is TRBV30; D gene unclear. V was cut by 0 bases and J by 0 bases, with 9 bases left in between. CDR1 is GTSNPN, CDR2 SVGIG, per germline (reference sequence). The CDR3 is 15 residues long.

V and J are TRBV6-5 and TRBJ1-2; possible D gene TRBD1, 6 bases. The germline V gene encodes CDR1 MNHEY and CDR2 SVGAGI. CDR3 length: 13 residues. Trimming removed 6 bases at V and 0 bases at J, with 8 bases between. The CDR3 protein is CASRDSSNYGYTF. As DNA, the CDR3 is TGTGCCAGCAGGGACAGCTCTAACTATGGCTACACCTTC.

CDR3 residues: CASSQALFSPLHF. CDR3 nucleotides: TGTGCCAGCAGCCAAGCCCTATTTTCACCCCTCCACTTT. The V call is TRBV6-1, the J call TRBJ1-6; D is unclear. The germline CDR1 and CDR2 sequences are MNHNS and SASEGT. V dropped 6 bases and J dropped 9 bases, with 12 bases sitting between them. The CDR3 is made up of 13 amino acids.